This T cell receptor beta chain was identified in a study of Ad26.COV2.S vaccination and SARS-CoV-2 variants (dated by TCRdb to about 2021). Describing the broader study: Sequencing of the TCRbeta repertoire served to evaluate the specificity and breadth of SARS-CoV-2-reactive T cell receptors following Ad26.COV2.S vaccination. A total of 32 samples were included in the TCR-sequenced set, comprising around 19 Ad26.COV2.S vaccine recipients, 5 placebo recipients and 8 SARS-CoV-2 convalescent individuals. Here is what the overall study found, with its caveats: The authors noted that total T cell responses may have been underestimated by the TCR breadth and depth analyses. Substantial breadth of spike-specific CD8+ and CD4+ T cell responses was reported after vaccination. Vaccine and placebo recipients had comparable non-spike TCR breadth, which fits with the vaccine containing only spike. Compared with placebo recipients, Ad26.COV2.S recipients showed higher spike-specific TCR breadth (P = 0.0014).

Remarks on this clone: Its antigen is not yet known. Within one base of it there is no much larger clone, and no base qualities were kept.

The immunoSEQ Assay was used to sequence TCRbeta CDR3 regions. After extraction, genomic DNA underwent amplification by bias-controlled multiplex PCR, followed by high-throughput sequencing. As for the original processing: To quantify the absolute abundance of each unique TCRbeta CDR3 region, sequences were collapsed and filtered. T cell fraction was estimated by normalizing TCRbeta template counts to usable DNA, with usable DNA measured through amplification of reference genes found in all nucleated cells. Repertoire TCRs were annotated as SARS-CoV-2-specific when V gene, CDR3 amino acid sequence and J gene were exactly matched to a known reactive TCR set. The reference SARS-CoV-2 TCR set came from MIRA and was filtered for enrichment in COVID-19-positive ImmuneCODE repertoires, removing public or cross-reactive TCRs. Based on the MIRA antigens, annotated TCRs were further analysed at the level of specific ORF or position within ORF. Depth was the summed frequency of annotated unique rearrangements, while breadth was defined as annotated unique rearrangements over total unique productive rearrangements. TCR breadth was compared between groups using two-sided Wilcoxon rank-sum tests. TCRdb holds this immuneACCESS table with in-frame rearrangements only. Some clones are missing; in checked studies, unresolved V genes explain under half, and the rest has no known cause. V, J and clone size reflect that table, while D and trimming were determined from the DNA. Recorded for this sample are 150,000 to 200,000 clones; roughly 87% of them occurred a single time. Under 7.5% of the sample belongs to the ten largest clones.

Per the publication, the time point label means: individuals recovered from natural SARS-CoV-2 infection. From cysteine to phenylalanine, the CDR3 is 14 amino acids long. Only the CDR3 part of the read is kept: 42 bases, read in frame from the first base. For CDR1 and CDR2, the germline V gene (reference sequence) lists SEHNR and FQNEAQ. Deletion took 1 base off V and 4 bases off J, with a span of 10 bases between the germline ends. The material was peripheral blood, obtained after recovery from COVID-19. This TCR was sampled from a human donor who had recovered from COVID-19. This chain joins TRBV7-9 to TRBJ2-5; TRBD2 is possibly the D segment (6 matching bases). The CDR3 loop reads CASSLGGVVETQYF. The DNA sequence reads TGTGCCAGCAGCTTAGGCGGGGTAGTAGAGACCCAGTACTTC.